This T cell receptor (beta chain) was recovered during a study of CD8+ T cells in alopecia areata (dated by TCRdb to 2016 to 2018). Concerning the study at large: Treated patients were enrolled in an open-label pilot trial of oral tofacitinib, 5 to 10 mg twice daily, for moderate-to-severe alopecia areata. Patients on tofacitinib were biopsied at baseline and after 4 and 24 weeks of treatment, and several of the patients also had a later scalp biopsy. RNA was extracted with the PAXgene miRNA kit for fixed scalp, the miRNeasy kit for PBMCs, and the RNeasy kit for mouse skin. Clonality in the scalp was compared among normal scalp (n=4), patchy alopecia areata scalp (n=8), and alopecia totalis/universalis scalp (n=8). Patients stayed on tofacitinib for 6 to 18 months and then had 6 months of follow-up off drug so that delayed response and recurrence could be assessed. To study T cell clonal expansion in alopecia areata, the researchers applied high-throughput TCRbeta sequencing to both the C3H/HeJ mouse model and human patients. On the human side, TCRbeta sequencing was run on scalp tissue and on sorted CD4+ and CD8+ peripheral blood T cells from healthy controls and from alopecia areata patients with either patchy or totalis/universalis disease. The SALT score, which quantifies the percentage of affected scalp surface area, was used to measure disease severity in treated patients. immunoSEQ multiplex PCR using 35 Vbeta forward primers and 13 Jbeta reverse primers was used to amplify TCRbeta CDR3 regions. What the authors observed across the whole study: Shared TCR sequences between patients were less evident than in mice, which may be partly attributable to HLA diversity in the patient population. Compared with normal scalp, lesional scalp, particularly in alopecia totalis/universalis, had higher clonality and more expanded CD8+ clones, which suggests antigenic drive. Because the treated cohort was small and included a single nonresponder, larger studies are needed to assess links between baseline CD8+ expansion and response. Many expanded lesional clones were found to persist in scalp and blood during tofacitinib treatment, and relapse after treatment cessation may be partly explained by this persistence. Scalp clonality and the number of expanded CD8+ clones among the top 100 scalp clones were significantly decreased by tofacitinib. Unlike mouse skin, which is dominated by gammadelta T cells, normal human skin has resident alphabeta T cells that are also sequenced, and this complicates analysis of the scalp TCR repertoire.

The library was produced with the immunoSEQ multiplex PCR assay. To provide template for TCR sequencing, every sample had RNA extracted and reverse transcribed into cDNA. First-strand cDNA was synthesized with SuperScript III using a 2:1 mix of oligo-dT and random hexamers. A synthetic immune receptor repertoire was used to assess amplification bias, and residual bias was removed computationally. As for the authors' bioinformatics: Raw reads were preprocessed for error removal, and CDR3 was defined according to IMGT conventions as running from the conserved cysteine to phenylalanine. Clonality was computed by normalizing Shannon entropy by log2 of the number of productive unique TCRs and subtracting the result from 1. Whether scalp clones were CD4 or CD8 was inferred by matching scalp TCRbeta sequences against CD4 and CD8 repertoires sorted from blood. TCRdb's version of the immuneACCESS table is confined to in-frame rearrangements and falls short of the full clone set. An unresolved V gene accounts for under half of the shortfall where checked; the remainder is of unknown origin. From that table come the V and J calls and clone size; the DNA was used to work out D and trimming. This sample holds 130,000 or so clones; 86% were observed only once. The top ten hold roughly 13% of the sample.

Comments on this clone: Its cognate antigen has yet to be identified. Per-base quality was not reported, and no clone a single base away is much larger than it.

The label giving this sample's time point can be read as: around 28 days on oral tofacitinib. Reading the label with the study, this specimen's treatment or condition is: oral pan-JAK inhibitor, 5-10 mg twice daily. Peripheral blood and lesional scalp punch biopsies were obtained from patients with alopecia areata. PBMCs were isolated by density centrifugation and stained for CD3, CD4 and CD8, and CD4+ and CD8+ T cells were sorted on a FACSAria. Via the germline V gene, CDR1 is SQVTM and CDR2 ANQGSEA. Its CDR3 holds 13 amino acids, cysteine through phenylalanine. The read is trimmed to its CDR3 DNA, 39 bases read in frame from base 1. Trimming takes 6 bases from V and 3 bases from J, and the germline ends sit 15 bases apart.

This sequence was found in a human donor with alopecia areata. The V gene is TRBV29-1 and the J gene is TRBJ2-7; TRBD1 is a possible D gene, resting on 5 matching bases. This specimen consisted of CD8+ T cells sorted from blood, obtained at week 4, from a patient treated with tofacitinib. The encoded CDR3 is CSVLGQAYYEQYF. The DNA is as follows: TGCAGCGTATTAGGACAAGCCTACTACGAGCAGTACTTC.